These T cell receptor beta chains were read from a single sample in a study of blood T cell repertoires in COVID-19. Sequenced by immunoSEQ multiplex PCR; TCRdb stores in-frame clones only, minus some. The sample comprises over 55,000 clones, more than 85% of which are singletons, and under 3% rests with the top ten. The specimen sequenced was peripheral blood. These receptors originate from a man aged 55 to 69 with acute or convalescent COVID-19. CDR3s include the opening cysteine and the closing phenylalanine or tryptophan. D genes are given only for firm matches. A row's size may be missing; if present it is once, few, many or a size class.

v_gene	abundance	j_gene	d_gene	CDR3aa	CDR3nt
TRBV6-6	.	TRBJ2-1	TRBD2	CASSYVAGGPDEQFF	TGTGCCAGCAGTTACGTAGCGGGAGGGCCAGATGAGCAGTTCTTC
TRBV23-1	.	TRBJ2-3	.	CASSPREGLYTQYF	TGCGCCAGCTCCCCCCGAGAGGGCCTCTATACGCAGTATTTT
TRBV9	.	TRBJ1-1	.	CASKKGENTEAFF	TGTGCCAGCAAGAAGGGGGAGAACACTGAAGCTTTCTTT
TRBV6-2/TRBV6-3	.	TRBJ2-7	TRBD2	CASSPGTSGKWEQYF	TGTGCCAGCAGCCCCGGGACTAGCGGGAAATGGGAGCAGTACTTC
TRBV7-8	.	TRBJ2-7	TRBD2	CASSLGPSGSSYEQYF	TGTGCCAGCAGCTTAGGTCCTAGCGGGAGTTCCTACGAGCAGTACTTC
TRBV5-1	.	TRBJ2-3	TRBD1	CASSVTGDADTQYF	TGCGCCAGCAGCGTGACAGGGGATGCAGATACGCAGTATTTT
TRBV7-8	.	TRBJ1-5	.	CASSVQVLGPQHF	TGTGCCAGCAGCGTCCAGGTGCTGGGGCCCCAGCATTTT
TRBV28	.	TRBJ1-2	TRBD1	CASSLAGGRHYGYTF	TGTGCCAGCAGTTTGGCAGGGGGGAGGCACTATGGCTACACCTTC
TRBV7-2	.	TRBJ2-7	TRBD2	CASSLSSGIYEQYF	TGTGCCAGCAGCTTATCTAGCGGGATTTACGAGCAGTACTTC
TRBV20-1	.	TRBJ2-7	.	CSAISLYEQYF	TGCAGTGCTATTAGTCTATACGAGCAGTACTTC
TRBV4-1	.	TRBJ2-1	TRBD2	CASSYETSGSTEQFF	TGCGCCAGCAGCTACGAGACTAGCGGGAGCACTGAGCAGTTCTTC
TRBV5-8	.	TRBJ2-5	TRBD1	CASSLDRDRRETQYF	TGTGCCAGCAGCTTGGACCGGGACAGACGAGAGACCCAGTACTTC
TRBV11-2	.	TRBJ2-3	.	CASSLTTLTDTQYF	TGTGCCAGCAGCTTAACTACCCTAACTGATACGCAGTATTTT
TRBV28	.	TRBJ1-3	.	CASSFLSSGNTIYF	TGTGCCAGCAGTTTTCTGAGCTCTGGAAACACCATATATTTT
TRBV6-1	.	TRBJ1-1	.	CASSEPGVKPNTEAFF	TGTGCCAGCAGTGAACCGGGGGTGAAACCGAACACTGAAGCTTTCTTT
TRBV6-5	.	TRBJ2-1	TRBD1	CASTYPGQGAHEQFF	TGTGCCAGCACCTACCCGGGACAGGGGGCGCATGAGCAGTTCTTC
TRBV28	once	TRBJ2-1	TRBD2	CASRVAGGIQNNEQFF	TGTGCCAGCAGGGTAGCGGGAGGCATCCAGAACAATGAGCAGTTCTTC
TRBV7-9	.	TRBJ2-2	TRBD2	CASSLRTSGSTSGELFF	TGTGCCAGCAGCCTACGGACTAGCGGGAGTACTTCCGGGGAGCTGTTTTTT
TRBV9	.	TRBJ1-1	TRBD1	CASSVGQGADTEAFF	TGTGCCAGCAGCGTAGGACAGGGGGCGGACACTGAAGCTTTCTTT
TRBV11-3	.	TRBJ1-3	TRBD1	CASSQDGTDTIYF	TGTGCCAGCAGCCAGGACGGGACAGACACCATATATTTT
TRBV27	.	TRBJ2-1	TRBD2	CASSITGTSGSSEQFF	TGTGCCAGCAGTATAACCGGGACTAGCGGGAGTAGTGAGCAGTTCTTC